The 29 T cell receptor beta chains presented below share a single source sample, sequenced in a study of read filtering for tumor transcriptome and immune sequencing. This library used approximately 370 ng RNA and molecular barcoded adaptors spanning alpha/delta and beta/gamma chains. TCRdb called the reads again in MiXCR, with one record for every CDR3 protein. The sample records 40,000 to 50,000 distinct CDR3 sequences, around an eighth being singletons. Specimen: a population of CD138-negative cells sorted from bone marrow. The receptors come from a donor over 35 with multiple myeloma.

In regard to this clonotype: In this CDR3 the conserved last residue, phenylalanine or tryptophan, is missing, so a read error is likely. Because the CDR3's place on the DNA is in doubt, the DNA is left out and the CDR3 is given as listed by TCRdb. This sequence joins TRBV7-2 and TRBJ2-1; the D call of TRBD2 is as the table states it, not checked on the DNA. 15 amino acids form the CDR3, both terminal residues included. Looked up from germline, CDR1 is SGHTA and CDR2 is FQGNSA. CDR3 region: CASSLIGSGGNEQLC.

In its sample, this clonotype was seen many times. The V and J genes are TRBV6-5 and TRBJ2-7; D gene unclear. This CDR3 is built from 13 residues. Per germline, CDR1 MNHEY and CDR2 SVGAGI. Trimming took off 5 bases at V and 2 bases at J, with 10 bases between the two ends. CDR3: CASSPTTPYEQYF. CDR3 coding DNA: TGTGCCAGCAGTCCCACTACCCCCTACGAGCAGTACTTC.

This clonotype has ten or more counts. The gene calls are TRBV27 and TRBJ1-6; D ambiguous. Germline CDR1 is MNHEY and CDR2 is SMNVEV (reference sequence). V dropped 8 bases and J dropped 10 bases, with 15 bases sitting between them. This CDR3 contains 13 residues. CDR3 region: CASAWDQVSPLHF. The CDR3 coding sequence is TGTGCCAGCGCCTGGGATCAGGTCTCACCCCTCCACTTT.

This clonotype was recorded many times. The chain couples TRBV27 to TRBJ2-7; D possibly corresponds to TRBD1 (6 bases). The CDR3 covers 17 residues. Germline CDR1 and CDR2: MNHEY and SMNVEV (reference sequence). The V and J ends lost 2 bases and 7 bases respectively, with 24 bases between them. CDR3 coding DNA: TGTGCCAGCAGTTTAGGCCCTTACAGGGTGCAGAGGGAGGAGCAGTACTTC. Translating it yields CASSLGPYRVQREEQYF.

This chain joins TRBV20-1 and TRBJ2-5; a weak D match, TRBD1 (6 bases). Trimming left V 6 bases short and J 0 bases short, with 23 bases between. The CDR3 runs to 17 residues. The V gene's germline CDR1 is DFQATT and CDR2 SNEGSKA (reference sequence). For the CDR3, the DNA is TGCAGTGCCCATCCTCTGATACCCGACAGGTACCAAGAGACCCAGTACTTC. This sequence encodes CSAHPLIPDRYQETQYF.

This clonotype is labeled as medium-sized. An end of the junction does not agree with germline; a read error may underlie this. This rearrangement joins TRBV5-1 to TRBJ2-1, with 8 nucleotides matching TRBD2. CDR3 size: 15 residues. The germline V gene has CDR1 SGHRS and CDR2 YFSETQ. The CDR3 DNA sequence: TGTGCCAGCAGCATAAGCGGGAGCTCCTACAATGAGCAGTTCTTC. This codes for CASSISGSSYNEQFF.

This clonotype was detected only a few times. V and J are TRBV29-1 and TRBJ1-1, with unresolved D. Germline V gene sequence: CDR1 SQVTM, CDR2 ANQGSEA. The V and J ends lost 4 bases and 6 bases respectively, with 9 bases between them. The CDR3 is made up of 11 amino acids. The CDR3 sequence: CSVGRTAEAFF. In nucleotides, the CDR3 is TGCAGCGTTGGACGAACAGCTGAAGCTTTCTTT.

This clonotype was seen at least ten times. The chain's CDR3 is CASSLPTTGMETQYF. CDR3 bases: TGTGCCAGCAGCTTACCAACCACAGGGATGGAGACCCAGTACTTC. The rearrangement uses TRBV7-9 and TRBJ2-5; a possible D gene is TRBD1 (6 bases). There are 15 residues in the CDR3. Trimming shortened V by 2 bases and J by 5 bases, and 15 bases separated the two germline ends. Germline V gene data show CDR1 as SEHNR and CDR2 as FQNEAQ (reference sequence). The full variable domain, rest sourced from reference TRBV7-9 and TRBJ2-5, is DTGVSQNPRHKITKRGQNVTFRCDPISEHNRLYWYRQTLGQGPEFLTYFQNEAQLEKSRLLSDRFSAERPKGSFSTLEIQRTEQGDSAMYLCASSLPTTGMETQYFGPGTRLLVL.

This clonotype occurred many times. The chain recombines TRBV10-3 with TRBJ2-1; a weak D match, TRBD2 (7 bases). Trimming took off 11 bases at V and 8 bases at J, with 19 bases between the two ends. Germline lookup yields CDR1 ENHRY and CDR2 SYGVKD. The CDR3 consists of 13 residues. CDR3 DNA sequence: TGTGCCGTGGGGGGGCAGGGAATGGATGAGCAGTTCTTC. Its protein product is CAVGGQGMDEQFF.

The chain is built from TRBV11-3 and TRBJ1-2; possible D gene TRBD1, 6 bases. The CDR3 extends over 15 amino acids. Looked up from germline, CDR1 is SGHNT and CDR2 is YENEEA. Trimming stripped 5 bases from V and 0 bases from J, with 13 bases between. In nucleotides, the CDR3 is TGTGCCAGCAGCCCGAACAGGGTGCCTAACTATGGCTACACCTTC. Amino acid sequence: CASSPNRVPNYGYTF.

This clonotype has at least ten counts. V gene TRBV10-3 combines with J gene TRBJ2-7; D might be TRBD2 (5 bases). Germline V gene lookup returns CDR1 ENHRY and CDR2 SYGVKD. The CDR3 sequence is 16 residues long. The V and J ends lost 4 bases and 3 bases respectively, with 19 bases between them. CDR3 region: CAISAPKSGSLYEQYF. CDR3 nucleotides: TGTGCCATCAGTGCCCCGAAGAGCGGTAGCCTCTACGAGCAGTACTTC.

This clonotype has only a few counts. Given a much more abundant clone one base away, this may be a read error. This chain links TRBV7-3 with TRBJ2-3, with TRBD1 matching 7 bases. The V and J ends lost 5 bases and 2 bases, in that order; junction bases with no gene match: 4. The V gene's germline CDR1 is SGHTA and CDR2 FQGTGA. The CDR3 loop spans 14 amino acids. Here the CDR3 reads CASSLGGITDTQYF. DNA for the CDR3: TGTGCCAGCAGCCTAGGGGGCATCACAGATACGCAGTATTTT.

There are many counts of this clonotype. The chain recombines TRBV29-1 with TRBJ2-6; D remains ambiguous. V was cut by 5 bases and J by 0 bases, with 5 bases left in between. The CDR3 contains 13 residues. CDR1 is SQVTM and CDR2 is ANQGSEA in the germline V gene. CDR3 DNA sequence: TGCAGCGTTATGGACTCTGGGGCCAACGTCCTGACTTTC. Its translation is CSVMDSGANVLTF.

The CDR3 DNA follows: TGCGCCAGCAGCTTGTCCTACACCGGGGAGCTGTTTTTT. Its translation: CASSLSYTGELFF. This chain joins TRBV5-1 and TRBJ2-2; D is uncertain. V lost 1 base and J 3 bases, leaving 4 bases between the germline ends. Germline values: CDR1 SGHRS, CDR2 YFSETQ. This CDR3 has 13 residues.

The rearrangement links TRBV14 to TRBJ2-7, with D perhaps TRBD2 (6 bases). CDR3 length: 14 amino acids. The ends were cut back, 2 bases at V and 6 bases at J, with 14 bases in the middle. Germline lookup yields CDR1 SGHDN and CDR2 FVKESK. DNA of the CDR3: TGTGCCAGCAGCCAACATGGCGGGATGGGCGAGCAGTACTTC. Protein sequence: CASSQHGGMGEQYF.

This clonotype came up many times. The V gene is TRBV14, the J gene TRBJ2-3; a possible D gene is TRBD2 (6 bases). Germline V gives CDR1 SGHDN, CDR2 FVKESK. CDR3 length: 17 residues. V gave up 0 bases and J gave up 1 base, with 14 bases separating them. DNA of the CDR3: TGTGCCAGCAGCCAAGATTTTAGCGGAGGGGGCACAGATACGCAGTATTTT. Amino acids: CASSQDFSGGGTDTQYF. The full variable domain, its missing parts supplied by reference TRBV14 and TRBJ2-3, is EAGVTQFPSHSVIEKGQTVTLRCDPISGHDNLYWYRRVMGKEIKFLLHFVKESKQDESGMPNNRFLAERTGGTYSTLKVQPAELEDSGVYFCASSQDFSGGGTDTQYFGPGTRLTVL.

The table lists this clonotype with many counts. The chain recombines TRBV12-3 or TRBV12-4 with TRBJ2-6; no clear D gene. The CDR3 is made up of 15 amino acids. V lost 8 bases to trimming and J lost 3 bases, with 14 bases between them. CDR3 protein: CASRAGRSGANVLTF. The CDR3 DNA follows: TGTGCCAGCCGTGCAGGTCGGAGTGGGGCCAACGTCCTGACTTTC.

A word on this clonotype: A much larger clone differs from this one at a single base, so this may be a read error. This likely comes from a read error, as the CDR3 has no conserved phenylalanine or tryptophan at its end. The rearrangement joins TRBV5-1 to TRBJ2-2; D may be TRBD2 (6 bases). Trimming shortened V by 4 bases and J by 6 bases, and 13 bases separated the two germline ends. The CDR3 sequence is 14 residues long. Germline loops: CDR1 SGHRS, CDR2 YFSETQ. The CDR3 coding sequence is TGCGCCAGCAGCCCGGGACTGGCGGCCGGGGAGCTGTTTCTT. As protein: CASSPGLAAGELFL.

The V gene is TRBV11-2, the J gene TRBJ2-1; D remains unclear. The CDR3 has 16 residues. V dropped 5 bases and J dropped 8 bases, with 22 bases sitting between them. The V gene's germline CDR1 is SGHAT and CDR2 FQNNGV. DNA of the CDR3: TGTGCCAGCAGCCCCTTGGCATTAGCAGTTCACCATGAGCAGTTCTTC. Translated: CASSPLALAVHHEQFF.

At least ten counts were recorded for this clonotype. J is TRBJ1-2 and V is TRBV7-8; D is unclear. Per germline, CDR1 SGHVS and CDR2 FQNEAQ. The CDR3 runs to 14 residues. The V and J ends lost 0 bases and 6 bases respectively, with 11 bases between them. The CDR3 DNA is TGTGCCAGCAGCTTAGCGCAACAGACCAATGGCTACACCTTC. This sequence encodes CASSLAQQTNGYTF.

Notes on this clonotype: One base separates it from a far larger clone, so it is likely a read error. The V call is TRBV12-3 or TRBV12-4, the J call TRBJ1-4; D unclear. CDR3 size: 16 residues. CDR3 in DNA: TGTGCCAGCAGTCCGTTGGACTCCTCCCGTCGGGATACGCAGTGTTTT. Protein sequence: CASSPLDSSRRDTQCF.

This clonotype was detected ten times or more. V usage is TRBV10-3 and J usage is TRBJ2-3, with 8 bases fitting TRBD2. This CDR3 is 14 amino acids long. Germline loops: CDR1 ENHRY, CDR2 SYGVKD. V gave up 6 bases and J gave up 6 bases; unmatched junction bases: 8. Here the CDR3 DNA reads TGTGCCATCAGAAAGGCGGGAGGTGGCGATACGCAGTATTTT. Translated: CAIRKAGGGDTQYF.

This clonotype was recorded many times. The gene calls are TRBV29-1 and TRBJ2-7, with 7 bases identical to TRBD1. The CDR3 is made up of 12 amino acids. CDR1 and CDR2 from the germline V gene are SQVTM and ANQGSEA. The ends lost 7 bases at V and 1 base at J; junction bases unmatched: 4. CDR3 residues: CSGQTGSYEQYF. In nucleotides, the CDR3 is TGCAGCGGGCAGACAGGGTCCTACGAGCAGTACTTC.

About this clonotype: Sequence at one end of the junction differs from germline and may be a read error. This sequence joins TRBV7-9 and TRBJ2-1; D is unclear. Germline V CDR1 and CDR2: SEHNR, FQNEAQ (reference sequence). CDR3 length equals 13 residues. The CDR3 DNA reads TGTACCAGCAGCTCGCTGTTCAAGGATGAGCAGTTCTTC. Amino acids: CTSSSLFKDEQFF.

Many counts were recorded for this clonotype. This chain links TRBV7-2 with TRBJ1-5; D is ambiguous. Looked up from germline, CDR1 is SGHTA and CDR2 is FQGNSA. The CDR3 is 15 residues long. V was cut by 1 base and J by 6 bases, with 13 bases left in between. The CDR3 sequence is CASSLGTQWGQPQHF. In DNA, the CDR3 is TGTGCCAGCAGCTTAGGAACACAGTGGGGTCAGCCCCAGCATTTT.

This clonotype was seen ten or more times. The chain employs TRBV27 and TRBJ2-5; 8 bases agree with TRBD1. This CDR3 is built from 14 residues. The junction had 5 bases not matched to a gene; V was cut back by 6 bases and J by 2 bases. Per the germline V gene, CDR1 is MNHEY and CDR2 is SMNVEV (reference sequence). The CDR3 nucleotides are TGTGCCAGCAGGGCTTACAGGGGGCAAGAGACCCAGTACTTC. Translation gives CASRAYRGQETQYF.

Many counts were recorded for this clonotype. This chain joins TRBV5-1 and TRBJ2-5; D possibly matches TRBD1 or TRBD2 (6 bases each). There are 13 residues in the CDR3. V was cut by 4 bases and J by 4 bases, with 11 bases left in between. The germline gives CDR1 SGHRS, CDR2 YFSETQ. The CDR3 coding sequence is TGCGCCAGCAGCGCCGGGGGCCGAGAGACCCAGTACTTC. It specifies CASSAGGRETQYF.

This sequence joins TRBV7-2 and TRBJ2-7; D is uncertain. The germline V gene encodes CDR1 SGHTA and CDR2 FQGNSA. The CDR3 length is 13 residues. Trimming removed 1 base from V and 6 bases from J, with 10 bases in between. CDR3 nucleotides: TGTGCCAGCAGCTTAGTGGTGCTAAGCGAGCAGTACTTC. This codes for CASSLVVLSEQYF.

In its sample, this clonotype was seen many times. This chain links TRBV20-1 with TRBJ2-4, with TRBD2 matching over 9 bases. The CDR3 contains 19 residues. After removal of 1 base from V and 0 bases from J, the junction contained 13 bases not matched to a gene. Germline lookup yields CDR1 DFQATT and CDR2 SNEGSKA (reference sequence). CDR3 coding DNA: TGCAGTGCTAGAGGGGGCGGGAGGGGAGGAGGCGTAGCCAAAAACATTCAGTACTTC. Translated, it gives CSARGGGRGGGVAKNIQYF.